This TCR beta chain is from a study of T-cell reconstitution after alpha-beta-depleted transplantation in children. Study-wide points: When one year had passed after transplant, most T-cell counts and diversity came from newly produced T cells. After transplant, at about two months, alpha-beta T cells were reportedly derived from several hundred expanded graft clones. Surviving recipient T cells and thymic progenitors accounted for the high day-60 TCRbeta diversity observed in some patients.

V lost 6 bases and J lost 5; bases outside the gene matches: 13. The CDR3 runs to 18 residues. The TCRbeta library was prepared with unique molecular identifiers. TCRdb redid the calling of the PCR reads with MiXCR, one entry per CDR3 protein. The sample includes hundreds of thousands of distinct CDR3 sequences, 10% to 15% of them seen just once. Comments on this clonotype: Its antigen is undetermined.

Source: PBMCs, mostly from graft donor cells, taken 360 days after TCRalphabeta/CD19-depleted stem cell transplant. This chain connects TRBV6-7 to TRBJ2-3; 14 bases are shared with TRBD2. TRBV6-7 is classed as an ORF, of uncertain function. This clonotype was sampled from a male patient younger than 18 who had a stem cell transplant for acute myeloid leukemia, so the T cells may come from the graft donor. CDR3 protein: CASSPSGTSGRAGDTQYF. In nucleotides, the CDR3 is TGTGCCAGCAGCCCGTCCGGGACTAGCGGGAGAGCTGGAGATACGCAGTATTTT.